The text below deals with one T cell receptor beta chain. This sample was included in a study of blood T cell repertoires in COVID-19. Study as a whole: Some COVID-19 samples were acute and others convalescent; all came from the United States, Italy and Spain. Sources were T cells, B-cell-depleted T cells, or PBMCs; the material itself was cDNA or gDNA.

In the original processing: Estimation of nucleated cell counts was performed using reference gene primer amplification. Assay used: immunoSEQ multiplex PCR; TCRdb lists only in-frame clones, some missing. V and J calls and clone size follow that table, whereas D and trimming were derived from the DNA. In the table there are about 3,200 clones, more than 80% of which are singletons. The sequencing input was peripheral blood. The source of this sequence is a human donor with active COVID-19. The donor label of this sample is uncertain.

CDR3 residues: CASSPPWANTEAFF. CDR3 sequence (DNA): TGCGCCAGCAGCCCCCCGTGGGCGAACACTGAAGCTTTCTTT. The J gene is TRBJ1-1, the V gene TRBV5-1, with D unclear. Germline V gene sequence: CDR1 SGHRS, CDR2 YFSETQ. V lost 4 bases, J lost 1 base, and 11 bases lay in between. This CDR3 has 14 residues.